These 7 T cell receptor beta chains share one sample of origin, sequenced in a study of regulatory T cells in long-lasting Graves disease. Time point in this sample: newly diagnosed GD, antithyroid drugs for less than 3 months. After RNA was extracted from PBMCs, the TCR library was made from it. iRepertoire HTBI primers and Arm-PCR of CDR3 regions built TCR beta libraries. TCRdb recomputed calls from the multiplex PCR reads with MiXCR, one row per CDR3 protein. The table lists 200,000 to 250,000 distinct CDR3 sequences, less than 20% of them singletons. This sample also belongs to another study, concerning T cells in Graves' hyperthyroidism and ophthalmopathy.

The sample in question was peripheral blood mononuclear cells (PBMCs), obtained at new diagnosis, from a patient treated with antithyroid drugs. Receptors originate from a woman aged 25-40 years with Graves disease.

The chain joins TRBV11-2 to TRBJ1-5; the D is unclear. V dropped 5 bases and J dropped 5 bases, with 10 bases sitting between them. Germline V gives CDR1 SGHAT, CDR2 FQNNGV. The CDR3 is 13 amino acids. CDR3 region: CASSQSLHQPQHF. In nucleotides, the CDR3 is TGTGCCAGCAGCCAGTCCCTTCATCAGCCCCAGCATTTT.

Worth noting for this clonotype: A read error is the likely source, as a far larger clone sits one nucleotide away. CDR3 coding DNA: TGTGCCACCAGTGACTTAAGACGGGGTTCCAATGAGCAGTACTTC. It yields the protein CATSDLRRGSNEQYF. The gene calls are TRBV24-1 and TRBJ2-7, with D possibly TRBD2 on 5 matching bases. The CDR3 spans 15 residues. V was clipped by 4 bases and J by 7 bases, with 19 bases between them. Germline CDR1 reads KGHDR; CDR2 reads SFDVKD.

There are many counts of this clonotype. CDR3 region: CASRPMGYGYTF. CDR3 in DNA: TGTGCCAGCAGACCGATGGGCTATGGCTACACCTTC. This chain joins TRBV12-3 or TRBV12-4 and TRBJ1-2; D remains unclear. This CDR3 is 12 amino acids long. Trimming left V 6 bases short and J 4 bases short, with 9 bases between.

This clonotype showed up just a few times. The chain has TRBV7-9 and TRBJ2-7; D unresolved. V was trimmed by 5 bases and J by 12 bases, leaving 14 bases between them. The CDR3 contains 11 residues. Germline CDR1 and CDR2: SEHNR and FQNEAQ (reference sequence). CDR3 in amino acids: CASSEGISWYF. The CDR3, as DNA: TGTGCCAGCAGCGAAGGCATCTCCTGGTACTTC.

At least ten counts were recorded for this clonotype. No DNA is shown, since the ends of the CDR3 on it are uncertain; the CDR3 is the one TCRdb lists. The V gene is TRBV28, the J gene TRBJ2-5; the table's D call TRBD1 went unverified against the DNA. Germline lookup yields CDR1 MDHEN and CDR2 SYDVKM. The CDR3 numbers 15 amino acids, ends counted. CDR3: CASSSSGVVGETQYF.

This clonotype was seen at least ten times. CDR3 loop: CASSPAGAVSSYEQYF. DNA of the CDR3: TGCGCCAGCAGCCCGGCAGGAGCGGTAAGCTCCTACGAGCAGTACTTC. This chain connects TRBV5-1 to TRBJ2-7; maybe TRBD2 (5 bases). The CDR3 sequence is 16 residues long. Germline values: CDR1 SGHRS, CDR2 YFSETQ. The V and J ends lost 4 bases and 0 bases respectively, with 17 bases between them. Combining the CDR3 with reference TRBV5-1 and TRBJ2-7 gives the whole variable domain KAGVTQTPRYLIKTRGQQVTLSCSPISGHRSVSWYQQTPGQGLQFLFEYFSETQRNKGNFPGRFSGRQFSNSRSEMNVSTLELGDSALYLCASSPAGAVSSYEQYFGPGTRLTVT.

The chain combines TRBV7-9 with TRBJ2-6; possibly TRBD1 for D (6 bases). V was cut by 4 bases and J by 1 base, with 20 bases left in between. CDR3 length equals 19 residues. The germline V gene has CDR1 SEHNR and CDR2 FQNEAQ (reference sequence). CDR3 nucleotides: TGTGCCAGCAGCTATCAGGGGTTGATCGATACTTCTGGGGCCAACGTCCTGACTTTC. Its protein product is CASSYQGLIDTSGANVLTF.